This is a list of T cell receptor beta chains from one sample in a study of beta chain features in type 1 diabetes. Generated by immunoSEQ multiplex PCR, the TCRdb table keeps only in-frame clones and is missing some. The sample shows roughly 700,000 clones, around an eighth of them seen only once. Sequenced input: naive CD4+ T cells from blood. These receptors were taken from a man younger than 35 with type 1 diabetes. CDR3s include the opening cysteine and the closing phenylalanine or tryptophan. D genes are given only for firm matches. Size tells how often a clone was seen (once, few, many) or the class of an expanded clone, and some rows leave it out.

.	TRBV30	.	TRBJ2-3	CAWSVPSTDTQYF	TGTGCCTGGAGTGTACCTAGCACAGATACGCAGTATTTT
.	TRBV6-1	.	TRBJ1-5	CASSASSSRQPQHF	TGTGCCAGCAGTGCATCGAGTTCTCGCCAGCCCCAGCATTTT
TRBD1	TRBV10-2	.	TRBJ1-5	CASRDRVDQPQHF	TGCGCCAGCCGTGACAGGGTAGACCAGCCCCAGCATTTT
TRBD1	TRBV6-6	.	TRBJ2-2	CASSYPRTGNTGELFF	TGTGCCAGCAGTTACCCCCGGACAGGGAACACCGGGGAGCTGTTTTTT
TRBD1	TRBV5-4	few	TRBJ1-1	CASGAGTVNTEAFF	TGTGCCAGCGGGGCCGGGACAGTTAACACTGAAGCTTTCTTT
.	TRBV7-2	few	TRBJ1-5	CAMGGADNQPQHF	TGTGCCATGGGGGGGGCGGACAATCAGCCCCAGCATTTT
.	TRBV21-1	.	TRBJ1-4	CASSLRGRKLFF	TGTGCCAGCAGTCTCCGCGGGAGGAAACTGTTTTTT
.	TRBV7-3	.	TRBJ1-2	CASSPNTPTGWDGYTF	TGTGCCAGCAGCCCGAACACCCCGACAGGCTGGGATGGCTACACCTTC
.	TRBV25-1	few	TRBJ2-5	CASSEERGALGETQYF	TGTGCCAGCAGTGAAGAACGGGGGGCCCTAGGCGAGACCCAGTACTTC
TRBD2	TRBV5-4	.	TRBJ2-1	CASSPGLAAPNEQFF	TGTGCCAGCAGCCCGGGACTAGCGGCACCCAATGAGCAGTTCTTC
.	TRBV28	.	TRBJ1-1	CASIGAPNTEAFF	TGTGCCAGCATTGGGGCGCCGAACACTGAAGCTTTCTTT
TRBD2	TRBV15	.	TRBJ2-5	CATSREGAGGPETQYF	TGTGCCACCAGCAGAGAGGGAGCGGGGGGGCCTGAGACCCAGTACTTC
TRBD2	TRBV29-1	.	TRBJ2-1	CSVEGALPTSGGNNEQFF	TGCAGCGTTGAAGGAGCTCTACCGACTAGCGGGGGGAACAATGAGCAGTTCTTC
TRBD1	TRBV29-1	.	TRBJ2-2	CSVGPPSGGTGELFF	TGCAGCGTTGGGCCTCCATCAGGGGGCACCGGGGAGCTGTTTTTT
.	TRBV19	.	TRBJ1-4	CASSTSGTTNEKLFF	TGTGCCAGTAGCACTTCGGGTACGACTAATGAAAAACTGTTTTTT
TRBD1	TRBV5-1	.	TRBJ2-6	CASRTGESGANVLTF	TGCGCCAGCAGGACAGGGGAATCTGGGGCCAACGTCCTGACTTTC
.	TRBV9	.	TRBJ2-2	CASSVKDNTGELFF	TGTGCCAGCAGCGTGAAAGATAACACCGGGGAGCTGTTTTTT
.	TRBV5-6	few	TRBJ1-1	CASSLGPQGEAFF	TGTGCCAGCAGCTTGGGGCCTCAGGGGGAAGCTTTCTTT
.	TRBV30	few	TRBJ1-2	CALQVTYGYTF	TGTGCCCTACAGGTTACATATGGCTACACCTTC
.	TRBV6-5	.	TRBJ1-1	CASRAGWRMGTFF	TGTGCCAGCAGAGCGGGGTGGCGGATGGGAACTTTCTTT
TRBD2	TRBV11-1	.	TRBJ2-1	CASSFGLAGGDEQFF	TGTGCCAGCAGCTTCGGACTAGCGGGGGGTGATGAGCAGTTCTTC
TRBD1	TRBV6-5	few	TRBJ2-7	CASSYGTGGYEQYF	TGTGCCAGCAGTTACGGGACAGGGGGCTACGAGCAGTACTTC
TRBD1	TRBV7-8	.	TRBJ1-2	CASSLAGGWGYTF	TGTGCCAGCAGCCTCGCAGGGGGCTGGGGCTACACCTTC
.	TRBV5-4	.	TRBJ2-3	CASSFLQGDTQYF	TGTGCCAGCAGCTTCTTACAGGGAGATACGCAGTATTTT
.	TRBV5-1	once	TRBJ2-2	CASSLGRGNTGELFF	TGCGCCAGCAGCTTAGGCAGAGGAAACACCGGGGAGCTGTTTTTT
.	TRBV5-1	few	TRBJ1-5	CASSLAGNQPQHF	TGCGCCAGCAGCTTGGCTGGCAATCAGCCCCAGCATTTT
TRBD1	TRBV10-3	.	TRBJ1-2	CAISEKGQTWYGYTF	TGTGCCATCAGTGAAAAGGGACAGACTTGGTATGGCTACACCTTC
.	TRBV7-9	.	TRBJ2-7	CASSLAPATSWNEQYF	TGTGCCAGCAGCTTAGCGCCGGCAACCTCCTGGAACGAGCAGTACTTC
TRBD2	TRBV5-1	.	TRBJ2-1	CASSLDSGVNEQFF	TGCGCCAGCAGCTTGGATAGCGGGGTCAATGAGCAGTTCTTC
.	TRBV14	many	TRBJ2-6	CASTLSGANVLTF	TGTGCCAGCACCCTCTCTGGGGCCAACGTCCTGACTTTC
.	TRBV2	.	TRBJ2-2	CATRQGDTGELFF	TGTGCTACCCGTCAGGGAGACACCGGGGAGCTGTTTTTT
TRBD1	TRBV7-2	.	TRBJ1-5	CASSLLWGQINQPQHF	TGTGCCAGCAGCTTACTGTGGGGACAGATCAATCAGCCCCAGCATTTT
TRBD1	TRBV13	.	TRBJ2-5	CASSLPGTGQETQYF	TGTGCCAGCAGCTTACCCGGGACAGGCCAAGAGACCCAGTACTTC
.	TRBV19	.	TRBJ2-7	CASSPGSGISYEQYF	TGTGCCAGTAGTCCAGGGTCGGGGATCTCCTACGAGCAGTACTTC
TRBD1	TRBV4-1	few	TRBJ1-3	CASSQAQGGIGAGNTIYF	TGCGCCAGCAGCCAAGCCCAGGGGGGGATAGGAGCTGGAAACACCATATATTTT
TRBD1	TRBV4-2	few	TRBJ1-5	CASSQDRGSGNQPQHF	TGTGCCAGCAGCCAAGACAGGGGGAGCGGCAATCAGCCCCAGCATTTT
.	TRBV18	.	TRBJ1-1	CASSPSQMNTEAFF	TGTGCCAGCTCACCTTCCCAGATGAACACTGAAGCTTTCTTT
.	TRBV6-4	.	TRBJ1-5	CASSQGGQPQHF	TGTGCCAGCAGTCAGGGCGGGCAGCCCCAGCATTTT
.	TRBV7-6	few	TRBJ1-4	CASSLHDDEKLFF	TGTGCCAGCAGCTTACACGACGATGAAAAACTGTTTTTT
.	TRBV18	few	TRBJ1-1	CASSPPGRSNTEAFF	TGTGCCAGCTCACCACCTGGTAGAAGTAACACTGAAGCTTTCTTT
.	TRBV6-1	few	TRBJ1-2	CASISFSRSYGYTF	TGTGCCAGCATATCCTTTTCCAGGAGTTATGGCTACACCTTC
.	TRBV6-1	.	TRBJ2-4	CASSGVGGLWNIQYF	TGTGCCAGCAGCGGAGTAGGGGGGTTGTGGAACATTCAGTACTTC
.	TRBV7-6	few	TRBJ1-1	CASSLQEDTEAFF	TGTGCCAGCAGCCTCCAGGAGGACACTGAAGCTTTCTTT
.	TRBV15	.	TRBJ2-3	CATSFLGVGTDTQYF	TGTGCCACCAGCTTCCTAGGGGTTGGCACAGATACGCAGTATTTT
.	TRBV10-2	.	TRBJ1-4	CASSEGWEEKLFF	TGCGCCAGCAGTGAGGGATGGGAAGAAAAACTGTTTTTT